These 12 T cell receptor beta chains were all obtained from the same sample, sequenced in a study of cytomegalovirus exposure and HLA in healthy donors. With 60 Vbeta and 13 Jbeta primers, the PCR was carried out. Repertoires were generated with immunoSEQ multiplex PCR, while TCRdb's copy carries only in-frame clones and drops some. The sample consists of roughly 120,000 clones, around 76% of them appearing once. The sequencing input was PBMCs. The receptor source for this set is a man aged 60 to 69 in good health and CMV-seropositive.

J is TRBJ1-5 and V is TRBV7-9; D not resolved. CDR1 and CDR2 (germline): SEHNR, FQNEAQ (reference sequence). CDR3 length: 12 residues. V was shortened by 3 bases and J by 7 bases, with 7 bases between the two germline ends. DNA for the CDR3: TGTGCCAGCAGCTTCGGCGGCCAGCCCCAGCATTTT. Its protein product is CASSFGGQPQHF.

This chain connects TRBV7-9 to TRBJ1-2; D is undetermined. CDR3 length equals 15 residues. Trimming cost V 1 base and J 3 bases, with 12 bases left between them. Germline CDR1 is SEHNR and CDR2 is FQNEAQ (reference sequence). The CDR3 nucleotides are TGTGCCAGCAGCTTAGGTCGGAGGTCGGACTATGGCTACACCTTC. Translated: CASSLGRRSDYGYTF.

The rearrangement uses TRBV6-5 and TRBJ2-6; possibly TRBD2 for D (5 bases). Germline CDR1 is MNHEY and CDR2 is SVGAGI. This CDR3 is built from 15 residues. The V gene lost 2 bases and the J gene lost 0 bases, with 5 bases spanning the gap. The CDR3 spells CASSYGSSGANVLTF. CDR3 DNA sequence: TGTGCCAGCAGTTACGGGAGCTCTGGGGCCAACGTCCTGACTTTC.

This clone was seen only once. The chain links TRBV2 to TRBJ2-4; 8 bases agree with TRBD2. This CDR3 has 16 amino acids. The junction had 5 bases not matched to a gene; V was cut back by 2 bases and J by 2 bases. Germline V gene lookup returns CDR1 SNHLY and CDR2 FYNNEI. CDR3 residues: CASSERGGRTKNIQYF. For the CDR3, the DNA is TGTGCCAGCAGTGAACGGGGGGGGAGGACCAAAAACATTCAGTACTTC.

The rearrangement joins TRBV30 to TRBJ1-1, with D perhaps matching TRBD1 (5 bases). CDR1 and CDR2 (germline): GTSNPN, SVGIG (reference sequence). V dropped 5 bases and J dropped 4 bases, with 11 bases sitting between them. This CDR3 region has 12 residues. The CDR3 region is CAWGRGSTEAFF. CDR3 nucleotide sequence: TGTGCCTGGGGAAGGGGTTCCACTGAAGCTTTCTTT.

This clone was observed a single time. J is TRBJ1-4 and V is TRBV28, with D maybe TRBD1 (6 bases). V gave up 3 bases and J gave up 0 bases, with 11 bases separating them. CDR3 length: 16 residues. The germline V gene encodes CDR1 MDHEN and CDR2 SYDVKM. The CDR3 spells CASSFRTVSTNEKLFF. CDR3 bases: TGTGCCAGCAGTTTTAGGACAGTCTCAACTAATGAAAAACTGTTTTTT.

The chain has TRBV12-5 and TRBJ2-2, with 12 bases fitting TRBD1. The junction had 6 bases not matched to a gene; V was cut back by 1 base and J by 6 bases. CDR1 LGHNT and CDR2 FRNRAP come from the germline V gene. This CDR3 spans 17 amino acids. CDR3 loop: CASGLAGGTGGAGELFF. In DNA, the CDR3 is TGTGCTAGTGGTTTGGCCGGGGGGACAGGGGGCGCCGGGGAGCTGTTTTTT.

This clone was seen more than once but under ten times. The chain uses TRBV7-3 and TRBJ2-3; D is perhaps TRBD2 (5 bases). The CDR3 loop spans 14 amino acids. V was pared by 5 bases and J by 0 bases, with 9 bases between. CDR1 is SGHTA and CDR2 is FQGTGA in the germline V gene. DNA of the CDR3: TGTGCCAGCAGCCTCGGACTGAGCACAGATACGCAGTATTTT. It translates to CASSLGLSTDTQYF.

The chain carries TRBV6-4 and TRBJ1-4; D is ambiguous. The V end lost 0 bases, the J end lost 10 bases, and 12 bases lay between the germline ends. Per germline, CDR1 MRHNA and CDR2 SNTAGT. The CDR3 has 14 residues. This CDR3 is CASSDSLETGKLFF. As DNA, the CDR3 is TGTGCCAGCAGTGACTCGCTGGAGACGGGAAAACTGTTTTTT.

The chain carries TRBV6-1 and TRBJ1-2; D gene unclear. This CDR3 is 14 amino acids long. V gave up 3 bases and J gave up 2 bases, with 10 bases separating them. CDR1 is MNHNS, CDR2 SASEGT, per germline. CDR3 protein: CASSDRTVNYGYTF. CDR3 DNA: TGTGCCAGCAGTGATCGAACAGTCAACTATGGCTACACCTTC.

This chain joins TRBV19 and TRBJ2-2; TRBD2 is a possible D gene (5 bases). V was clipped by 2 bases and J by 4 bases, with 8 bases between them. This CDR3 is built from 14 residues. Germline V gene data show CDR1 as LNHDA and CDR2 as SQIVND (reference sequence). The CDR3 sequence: CASSISGVTGELFF. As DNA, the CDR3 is TGTGCCAGTAGTATAAGCGGAGTCACCGGGGAGCTGTTTTTT.

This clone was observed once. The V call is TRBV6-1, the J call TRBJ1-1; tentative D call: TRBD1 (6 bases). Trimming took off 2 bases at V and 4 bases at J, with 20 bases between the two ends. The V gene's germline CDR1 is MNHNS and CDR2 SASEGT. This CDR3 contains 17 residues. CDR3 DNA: TGTGCCAGCAGTGAAAGGGTCGGGGGGCCGGGGGGCACTGAAGCTTTCTTT. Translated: CASSERVGGPGGTEAFF.